This T cell receptor (beta chain) was profiled in a study of shared clonotypes between healthy human individuals. The wider study: Donors, aged 18 to 49, were a couple of women and three men. The study, taken as a whole, reports: Generally, estimated richness proved larger in naive subsets than it did in memory subsets. Compared with clonotypes that all four donors shared, non-shared clonotypes had lower generation probabilities.

The naive CD8 fraction comprised CD45RO-negative cells positively selected for CCR7 and excluded terminally differentiated effector memory CD45RA+ cells. Regarding this clone: Its antigen is not identified.

This CDR3 region has 18 residues. V lost 4 bases and J lost 1, with 22 bases in between. Only in-frame clones appear in the TCRdb table, and some are missing; sequencing was by immunoSEQ multiplex PCR. The sample records under 2,000,000 clones, approximately 95% being singletons. V gene TRBV23-1 combines with J gene TRBJ1-2; D remains ambiguous. TRBV23-1 qualifies as an ORF whose function is uncertain. The specimen was naive CD8+ T cells sorted from blood. The clonotype comes from a man in his late teens or twenties in good health. CDR3 residues: CASSPRTDATWINYGYTF. CDR3 nucleotides: TGCGCCAGCAGTCCGCGGACTGACGCTACCTGGATTAACTATGGCTACACCTTC.